The present TCR beta chain was sequenced within a study of identical twins. There are a few counts of this clonotype. The target antigen is unknown. TCRdb reprocessed the 5' RACE reads with MiXCR, giving one entry per CDR3 protein. Of some 690,000 distinct CDR3 sequences listed, less than 25% were seen once; the top ten hold about 4.3%. The study's findings and limits: The more abundant beta clonotypes in cord blood had fewer insertions, and memory repertoires did not show this.

This CDR3 is built from 15 residues. CDR1 and CDR2 from the germline V gene are DFQATT and SNEGSKA (reference sequence). V was pared by 1 base and J by 4 bases, with 6 bases of the junction left unmatched. These data also featured in a second study, about T cells expressing NK-cell markers. That study reports: Researchers got TCR beta repertoires out of sorted CD3+CD56+NKG2C+, CD3+CD56+NKG2C- and CD3+CD56-NKG2C+ T cells. Seven donors tested HCMV-seropositive and one tested seronegative among the eight sequenced.

Sequenced: PBMCs. This TCR was recovered from a young woman in good health. This chain uses TRBV20-1 with TRBJ2-7; 11 positions agree with TRBD2. CDR3 protein: CSARGTSGGLYEQYF. CDR3 DNA: TGCAGTGCTAGAGGAACTAGCGGGGGACTATACGAGCAGTACTTC.